This T cell receptor beta chain emerged from a study of blood T cell repertoires in COVID-19. Study information: The cDNA or gDNA used as material had been derived from T cells, B-cell-depleted T cells, or PBMCs.

Germline V gene sequence: CDR1 MNHEY, CDR2 SVGEGT. V lost 0 bases, J lost 5 bases, and 20 bases lay in between. The CDR3 consists of 17 residues. Participant age was about 18 to 100 years, and participants resided in about two dozen US areas. Recovered status applied to Cohort 3 donors who had two consecutive negative PCRs. It also applied to those with clearance or with symptom resolution. Study processing details: The authors estimated nucleated cell counts from reference gene primer amplification. Sequencing was performed with immunoSEQ multiplex PCR; in TCRdb, only in-frame clones are kept and a portion is missing. The V and J calls and the clone size are those of that table, but D and trimming were determined from the DNA. The sample includes about 270,000 clones, over 75% of them seen just once.

V is TRBV6-2 or TRBV6-3 and J is TRBJ2-7; D is possibly TRBD2 (5 bases). Material for sequencing was PBMCs or T cells enriched from blood (not recorded which). The sequence derives from a woman aged 18-29 years who had recovered from COVID-19. The CDR3 sequence is CASSYSGGFGGRDEQYF. For the CDR3, the DNA is TGTGCCAGCAGTTACTCCGGCGGGTTTGGCGGTCGGGACGAGCAGTACTTC.